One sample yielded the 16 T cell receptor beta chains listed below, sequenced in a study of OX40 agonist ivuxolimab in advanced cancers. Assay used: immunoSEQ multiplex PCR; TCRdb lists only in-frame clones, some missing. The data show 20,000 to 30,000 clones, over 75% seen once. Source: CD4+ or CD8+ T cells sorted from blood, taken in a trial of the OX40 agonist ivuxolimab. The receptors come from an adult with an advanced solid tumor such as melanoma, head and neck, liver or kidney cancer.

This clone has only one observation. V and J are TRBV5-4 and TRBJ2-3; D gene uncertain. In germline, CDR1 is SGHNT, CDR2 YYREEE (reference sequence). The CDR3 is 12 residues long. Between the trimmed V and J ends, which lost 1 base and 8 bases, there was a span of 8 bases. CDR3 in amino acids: CASSLSSGTQYF. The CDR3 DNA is TGTGCCAGCAGCTTGTCCTCTGGTACGCAGTATTTT.

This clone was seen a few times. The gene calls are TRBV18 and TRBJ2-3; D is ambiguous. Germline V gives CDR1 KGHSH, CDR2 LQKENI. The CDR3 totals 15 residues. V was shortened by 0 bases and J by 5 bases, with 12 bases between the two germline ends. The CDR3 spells CASSPPTTGGDTQYF. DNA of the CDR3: TGTGCCAGCTCACCACCGACGACGGGCGGAGATACGCAGTATTTT. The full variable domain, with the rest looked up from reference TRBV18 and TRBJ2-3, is NAGVMQNPRHLVRRRGQEARLRCSPMKGHSHVYWYRQLPEEGLKFMVYLQKENIIDESGMPKERFSAEFPKEGPSILRIQQVVRGDSAAYFCASSPPTTGGDTQYFGPGTRLTVL.

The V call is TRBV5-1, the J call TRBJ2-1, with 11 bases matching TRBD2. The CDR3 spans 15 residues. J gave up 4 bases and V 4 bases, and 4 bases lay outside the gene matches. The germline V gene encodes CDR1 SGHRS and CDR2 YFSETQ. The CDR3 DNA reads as TGCGCCAGCAGCCGTACTAGCGGGGGATACAATGAGCAGTTCTTC. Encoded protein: CASSRTSGGYNEQFF.

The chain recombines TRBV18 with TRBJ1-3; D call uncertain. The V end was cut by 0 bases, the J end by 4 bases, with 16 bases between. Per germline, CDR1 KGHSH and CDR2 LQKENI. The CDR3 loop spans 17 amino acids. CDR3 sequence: CASSPPNAWVGGNTIYF. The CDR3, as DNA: TGTGCCAGCTCACCACCGAACGCTTGGGTCGGCGGAAACACCATATATTTT.

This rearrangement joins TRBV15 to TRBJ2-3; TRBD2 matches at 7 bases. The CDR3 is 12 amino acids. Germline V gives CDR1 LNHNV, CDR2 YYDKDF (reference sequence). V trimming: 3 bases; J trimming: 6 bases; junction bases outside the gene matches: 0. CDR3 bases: TGTGCCACCAGCAGGGGGGGGGATACGCAGTATTTT. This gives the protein CATSRGGDTQYF.

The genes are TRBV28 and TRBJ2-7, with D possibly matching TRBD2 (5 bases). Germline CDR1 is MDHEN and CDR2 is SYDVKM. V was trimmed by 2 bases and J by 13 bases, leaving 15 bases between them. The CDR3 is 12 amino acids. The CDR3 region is CASSLGIRGQYF. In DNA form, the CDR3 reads TGTGCCAGCAGTTTAGGGATCCGGGGTCAATACTTC.

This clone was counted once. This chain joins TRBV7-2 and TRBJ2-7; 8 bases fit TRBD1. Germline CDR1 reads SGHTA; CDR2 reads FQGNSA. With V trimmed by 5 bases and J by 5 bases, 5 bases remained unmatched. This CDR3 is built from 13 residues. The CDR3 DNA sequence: TGTGCCAGCAGCCCCAGGGGGCACCACGAGCAGTACTTC. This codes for CASSPRGHHEQYF.

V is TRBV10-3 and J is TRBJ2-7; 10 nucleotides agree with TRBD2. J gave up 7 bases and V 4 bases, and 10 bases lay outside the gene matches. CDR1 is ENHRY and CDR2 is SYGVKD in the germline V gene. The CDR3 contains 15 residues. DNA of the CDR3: TGTGCCATCAGTGCAGTAGCGGGAGGATCTCAGGAGCAGTACTTC. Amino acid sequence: CAISAVAGGSQEQYF.

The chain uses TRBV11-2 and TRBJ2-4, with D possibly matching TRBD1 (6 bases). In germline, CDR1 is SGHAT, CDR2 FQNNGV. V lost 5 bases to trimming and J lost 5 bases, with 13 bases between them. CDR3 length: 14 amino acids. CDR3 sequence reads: CASSPWTAENIQYF. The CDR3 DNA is TGTGCCAGCAGCCCCTGGACAGCGGAAAACATTCAGTACTTC.

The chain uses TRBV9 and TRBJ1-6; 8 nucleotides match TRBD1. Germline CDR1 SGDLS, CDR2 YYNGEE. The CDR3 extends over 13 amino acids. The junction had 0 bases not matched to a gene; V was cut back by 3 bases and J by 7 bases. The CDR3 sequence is CASSGTGNSPLHF. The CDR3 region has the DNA TGTGCCAGCAGCGGGACAGGGAATTCACCCCTCCACTTT.

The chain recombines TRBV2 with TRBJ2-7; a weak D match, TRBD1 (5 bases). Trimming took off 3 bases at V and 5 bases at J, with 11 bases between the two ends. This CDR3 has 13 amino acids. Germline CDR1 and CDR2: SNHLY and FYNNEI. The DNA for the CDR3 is TGTGCCAGCAGTGAGGACACCCTCAACGAGCAGTACTTC. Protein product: CASSEDTLNEQYF.

CDR3 sequence (DNA): TGTGCCAGCAGTCCACGGGACTACTCCTACGAGCAGTACTTC. Residues: CASSPRDYSYEQYF. J is TRBJ2-7 and V is TRBV27, with 7 bases that match TRBD2. The CDR3 spans 14 residues. V trimming: 5 bases; J trimming: 0 bases; junction bases outside the gene matches: 4. Germline V gene sequence: CDR1 MNHEY, CDR2 SMNVEV (reference sequence).

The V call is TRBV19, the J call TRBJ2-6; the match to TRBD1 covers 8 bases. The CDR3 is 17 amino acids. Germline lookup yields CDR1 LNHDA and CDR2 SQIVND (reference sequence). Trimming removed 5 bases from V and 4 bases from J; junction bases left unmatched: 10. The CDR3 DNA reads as TGTGCCAGTAGTCGGACCCTCGGGACAGGAGGGGCCAACGTCCTGACTTTC. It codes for CASSRTLGTGGANVLTF. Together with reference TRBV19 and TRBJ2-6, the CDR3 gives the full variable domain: DGGITQSPKYLFRKEGQNVTLSCEQNLNHDAMYWYRQDPGQGLRLIYYSQIVNDFQKGDIAEGYSVSREKKESFPLTVTSAQKNPTAFYLCASSRTLGTGGANVLTFGAGSRLTVL.

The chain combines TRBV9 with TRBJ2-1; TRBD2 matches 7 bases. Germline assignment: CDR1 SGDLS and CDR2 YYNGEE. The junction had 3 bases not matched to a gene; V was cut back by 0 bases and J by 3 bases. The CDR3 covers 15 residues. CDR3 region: CASSVDGGSYNEQFF. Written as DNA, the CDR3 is TGTGCCAGCAGCGTAGATGGCGGGAGCTACAATGAGCAGTTCTTC.

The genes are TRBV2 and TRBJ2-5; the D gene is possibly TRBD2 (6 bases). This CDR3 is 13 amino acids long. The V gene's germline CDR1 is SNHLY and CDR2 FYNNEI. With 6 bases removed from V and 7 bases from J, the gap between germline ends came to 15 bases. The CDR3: CASRETSTVTQYF. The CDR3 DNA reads TGTGCCAGCAGGGAGACTAGTACTGTGACCCAGTACTTC. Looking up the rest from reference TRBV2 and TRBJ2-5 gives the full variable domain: EPEVTQTPSHQVTQMGQEVILRCVPISNHLYFYWYRQILGQKVEFLVSFYNNEISEKSEIFDDQFSVERPDGSNFTLKIRSTKLEDSAMYFCASRETSTVTQYFGPGTRLLVL.

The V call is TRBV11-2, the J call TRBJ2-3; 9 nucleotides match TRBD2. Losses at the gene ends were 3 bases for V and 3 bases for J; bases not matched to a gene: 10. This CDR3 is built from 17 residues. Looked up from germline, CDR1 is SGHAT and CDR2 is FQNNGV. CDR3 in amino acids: CASSFRVAGGRTDTQYF. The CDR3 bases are TGTGCCAGCAGCTTTAGAGTGGCGGGAGGGAGGACAGATACGCAGTATTTT.